The present TCR beta chain was sequenced within a study of molecular identifiers for immune sequencing clone quantification. The junction had 3 bases not matched to a gene; V was cut back by 0 bases and J by 2 bases. CDR3 size: 15 residues. CDR1 LGHNA and CDR2 YSLEER come from the germline V gene. One entry per CDR3 protein results from TCRdb running MiXCR on the PCR reads. This sample yields about 510,000 distinct CDR3 sequences, of which about a fifth are seen a single time; roughly 0.81% belongs to the top ten. In this sample, this clonotype turned up a few times. The TCR was taken from a human donor in good health. Some libraries in this study had Jurkat cell RNA spiked in. The chain has TRBV4-3 and TRBJ2-7, with 8 positions matching TRBD1. The sample taken for sequencing was naive CD8+ T cells from blood, with Jurkat cell RNA spiked in. Indicated subset: FACS-sorted CD8+CD4-CCR7+CD45RA+ naive T cells. CDR3 bases: TGCGCCAGCAGCCAAGATCGCAGGGGGCCCTACGAGCAGTACTTC. Translated, it gives CASSQDRRGPYEQYF.